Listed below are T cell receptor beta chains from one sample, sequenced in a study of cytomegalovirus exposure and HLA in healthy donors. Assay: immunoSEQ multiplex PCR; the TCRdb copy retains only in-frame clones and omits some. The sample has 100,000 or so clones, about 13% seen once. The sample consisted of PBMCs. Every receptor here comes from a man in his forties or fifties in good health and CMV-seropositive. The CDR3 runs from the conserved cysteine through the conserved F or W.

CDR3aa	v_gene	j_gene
CASRDLRDSPITGELFF	TRBV13	TRBJ2-2
CASSLVQATSGNTIYF	TRBV5-1	TRBJ1-3
CASSLTSSQYF	TRBV7-2	TRBJ2-7
CATRQGGYEGQPQHF	TRBV19	TRBJ1-5
CAWSDWGVTQYF	TRBV30	TRBJ2-5
CASSPGRAHSGANVLTF	TRBV4-1	TRBJ2-6
CASSPTGTEAFF	TRBV7-2	TRBJ1-1
CASSAGWAGGETQYF	TRBV25-1	TRBJ2-5
CASSPGQTNEKLFF	TRBV5-4	TRBJ1-4
CASSPGQISTDTQYF	TRBV5-1	TRBJ2-3
CASSAGLAGAVETQYF	TRBV5-4	TRBJ2-5
CASSSGTGRYTEAFF	TRBV28	TRBJ1-1
CASSPTPFRQVQETQYF	TRBV18	TRBJ2-5
CASSEYRESLYEQYF	TRBV2	TRBJ2-7
CASSFAASGLIYEQYF	TRBV7-9	TRBJ2-7
CASSPGLAYNEQFF	TRBV5-1	TRBJ2-1
CASSDAGGGMLETQYF	TRBV2	TRBJ2-5
CASSQDRDYQPQHF	TRBV6-5	TRBJ1-5
CASSRAVGLAGTYGEQYF	TRBV18	TRBJ2-7
CATSRDPELEEQYF	TRBV15	TRBJ2-7
CASSIVENTEAFF	TRBV19	TRBJ1-1
CACHGGDQSSYNSPLHF	TRBV30	TRBJ1-6
CSVDTGGQETQYF	TRBV29-1	TRBJ2-5
CASSLDRGSGGTEAFF	TRBV7-9	TRBJ1-1
CASSQFQGVEESQPQHF	TRBV14	TRBJ1-5
CASSPDRGLNEQYF	TRBV18	TRBJ2-7
CASSPLGVSYEQYF	TRBV5-1	TRBJ2-7
CSGGDTGPGYTF	TRBV29-1	TRBJ1-2
CASSSAGITYF	TRBV6-5	TRBJ2-7
CASSQRGGRGYTF	TRBV7-2	TRBJ1-2
CASSEGGIYYEQYF	TRBV2	TRBJ2-7
CASSFRESAYEQYF	TRBV7-8	TRBJ2-7
CASRGTVRQGYEQYF	TRBV6-6	TRBJ2-7